This is a list of T cell receptor beta chains from one sample in a study of human T cells and chemical hapten exposure. TCRdb reprocessed the RACE reads via MiXCR and lists one record per CDR3 protein. The table shows under 130,000 distinct CDR3 sequences, with less than 40% occurring only once. Sequencing was performed on whole blood, taken in connection with sensitization to the hapten diphenylcyclopropenone (DPC). These receptors were taken from a man aged 40-49 years with alopecia areata. Some clones in this sample may be carry-over from other donors' samples. Both conserved end residues are part of each CDR3. Each record gives: V gene, clone size, J gene, D gene, CDR3 protein, CDR3 DNA. A D gene is named only where the DNA matches it firmly. Where a row states a size, it is once, few, many or the class of an expanded clone; other rows omit it.

v_gene: TRBV19
abundance: -
j_gene: TRBJ1-5
d_gene: -
CDR3aa: CASSYSDTGGPQHF
CDR3nt: TGTGCCAGTAGTTATTCCGACACCGGAGGGCCCCAGCATTTT

v_gene: TRBV9
abundance: -
j_gene: TRBJ2-7
d_gene: -
CDR3aa: CASSVFGDTSYEQYF
CDR3nt: TGTGCCAGCAGCGTATTCGGGGACACCTCCTACGAGCAGTACTTC

v_gene: TRBV7-9
abundance: -
j_gene: TRBJ2-1
d_gene: TRBD2
CDR3aa: CASSLGLAGGFDEQFF
CDR3nt: TGTGCCAGCAGCCTGGGACTAGCGGGAGGGTTCGATGAGCAGTTCTTC

v_gene: TRBV6-6
abundance: few
j_gene: TRBJ2-5
d_gene: -
CDR3aa: CASSYSTGTQETQYF
CDR3nt: TGTGCCAGCAGTTACTCCACCGGGACTCAAGAGACCCAGTACTTC

v_gene: TRBV11-2
abundance: -
j_gene: TRBJ2-3
d_gene: -
CDR3aa: CASSLADRRTDTQYF
CDR3nt: TGTGCCAGCAGCTTAGCCGACAGGCGCACAGATACGCAGTATTTT

v_gene: TRBV12-3/TRBV12-4
abundance: -
j_gene: TRBJ1-6
d_gene: TRBD1
CDR3aa: CASSLQGAMSPLHF
CDR3nt: TGTGCCAGCAGTTTACAGGGGGCGATGTCACCCCTCCACTTT

v_gene: TRBV18
abundance: once
j_gene: TRBJ1-1
d_gene: TRBD1
CDR3aa: CASSPTGATEAFF
CDR3nt: TGTGCCAGCTCACCTACAGGGGCCACTGAAGCTTTCTTT

v_gene: TRBV7-2
abundance: few
j_gene: TRBJ2-7
d_gene: TRBD1
CDR3aa: CASSRPSEGALSYEQYF
CDR3nt: TGTGCCAGCAGCCGCCCCTCAGAGGGGGCCCTCTCCTACGAGCAGTACTTC

v_gene: TRBV7-2
abundance: few
j_gene: TRBJ2-1
d_gene: TRBD2
CDR3aa: CASSLDALAGGFNEQFF
CDR3nt: TGTGCCAGCAGCTTAGATGCTCTAGCGGGAGGCTTCAATGAGCAGTTCTTC

v_gene: TRBV28
abundance: -
j_gene: TRBJ2-7
d_gene: -
CDR3aa: CASSSQGTVSYEQYF
CDR3nt: TGTGCCAGCAGTTCCCAGGGGACTGTTTCCTACGAGCAGTACTTC

v_gene: TRBV10-3
abundance: few
j_gene: TRBJ2-7
d_gene: TRBD2
CDR3aa: CAISESTGGEQYF
CDR3nt: TGTGCCATCAGTGAGTCGACGGGGGGCGAGCAGTACTTC

v_gene: TRBV4-3
abundance: few
j_gene: TRBJ2-3
d_gene: TRBD2
CDR3aa: CASSQGASGFSTDTQYF
CDR3nt: TGCGCCAGCAGCCAAGGAGCTAGCGGATTTAGCACAGATACGCAGTATTTT

v_gene: TRBV6-1
abundance: -
j_gene: TRBJ2-3
d_gene: TRBD2
CDR3aa: CASSEKSPGLAGGNTQYF
CDR3nt: TGTGCCAGCAGTGAAAAGAGTCCGGGACTAGCGGGAGGAAATACGCAGTATTTT

v_gene: TRBV9
abundance: -
j_gene: TRBJ2-1
d_gene: -
CDR3aa: CASSESSGSYNEQFF
CDR3nt: TGTGCCAGCAGTGAGAGTAGCGGCTCCTACAATGAGCAGTTCTTC

v_gene: TRBV2
abundance: -
j_gene: TRBJ1-6
d_gene: -
CDR3aa: CASRSGSGPNSPLHF
CDR3nt: TGTGCCAGCAGGTCGGGCTCGGGTCCAAATTCACCCCTCCACTTT

v_gene: TRBV28
abundance: -
j_gene: TRBJ2-6
d_gene: -
CDR3aa: CASRSGESGANVLTF
CDR3nt: TGTGCCAGCAGATCCGGAGAGTCTGGGGCCAACGTCCTGACTTTC

v_gene: TRBV25-1
abundance: many
j_gene: TRBJ2-5
d_gene: TRBD2
CDR3aa: CASKQAGNGETQYF
CDR3nt: TGTGCCAGCAAACAAGCGGGAAACGGAGAGACCCAGTACTTC

v_gene: TRBV5-6
abundance: -
j_gene: TRBJ1-6
d_gene: -
CDR3aa: CASSLGFGENSPLHF
CDR3nt: TGTGCCAGCAGCTTGGGGTTCGGGGAGAATTCACCCCTCCACTTT

v_gene: TRBV7-2
abundance: -
j_gene: TRBJ1-4
d_gene: TRBD1
CDR3aa: CASSRGPGQRDEKLFF
CDR3nt: TGTGCCAGCAGCAGGGGGCCGGGACAGCGTGATGAAAAACTGTTTTTT

v_gene: TRBV2
abundance: -
j_gene: TRBJ2-6
d_gene: -
CDR3aa: CASTDTPGANVLTF
CDR3nt: TGTGCCAGCACTGACACCCCTGGGGCCAACGTCCTGACTTTC

v_gene: TRBV12-3/TRBV12-4
abundance: few
j_gene: TRBJ2-1
d_gene: TRBD2
CDR3aa: CASSEAVGSGSREQFF
CDR3nt: TGTGCCAGCAGCGAAGCCGTTGGTAGCGGGAGTAGGGAGCAGTTCTTC

v_gene: TRBV5-6
abundance: few
j_gene: TRBJ1-2
d_gene: -
CDR3aa: CASSLGQYGYTF
CDR3nt: TGTGCCAGCAGCTTAGGACAGTATGGCTACACCTTC

v_gene: TRBV7-9
abundance: -
j_gene: TRBJ2-3
d_gene: -
CDR3aa: CASSSVLGTDTQYF
CDR3nt: TGTGCCAGCAGCTCCGTCCTAGGAACAGATACGCAGTATTTT

v_gene: TRBV10-3
abundance: few
j_gene: TRBJ2-1
d_gene: TRBD1
CDR3aa: CAIMRTGPHNEQFF
CDR3nt: TGTGCCATCATGCGGACAGGGCCCCACAATGAGCAGTTCTTC

v_gene: TRBV11-3
abundance: -
j_gene: TRBJ2-3
d_gene: TRBD2
CDR3aa: CASSPGLAGSTDTQYF
CDR3nt: TGTGCCAGCAGCCCGGGACTAGCGGGTAGCACAGATACGCAGTATTTT

v_gene: TRBV20-1
abundance: -
j_gene: TRBJ1-4
d_gene: TRBD1
CDR3aa: CSAPGTGGRNEKLFF
CDR3nt: TGCAGTGCCCCAGGGACAGGGGGCCGGAATGAAAAACTGTTTTTT

v_gene: TRBV9
abundance: -
j_gene: TRBJ1-2
d_gene: -
CDR3aa: CASSPGAFNGYTF
CDR3nt: TGTGCCAGCAGTCCAGGGGCGTTCAATGGCTACACCTTC

v_gene: TRBV20-1
abundance: -
j_gene: TRBJ2-3
d_gene: -
CDR3aa: CSGGIRTDTQYF
CDR3nt: TGCAGTGGGGGTATCAGGACAGATACGCAGTATTTT

v_gene: TRBV4-2
abundance: -
j_gene: TRBJ2-5
d_gene: TRBD2
CDR3aa: CASSSGLAGGPSETQYF
CDR3nt: TGTGCCAGCAGCTCGGGACTAGCGGGAGGGCCGTCGGAGACCCAGTACTTC

v_gene: TRBV20-1
abundance: -
j_gene: TRBJ2-5
d_gene: -
CDR3aa: CSARDGGRETQYF
CDR3nt: TGCAGTGCTAGAGATGGTGGGCGAGAGACCCAGTACTTC

v_gene: TRBV9
abundance: -
j_gene: TRBJ2-2
d_gene: -
CDR3aa: CASSVEPSVQNTGELFF
CDR3nt: TGTGCCAGCAGCGTAGAGCCGTCCGTACAGAACACCGGGGAGCTGTTTTTT

v_gene: TRBV7-9
abundance: -
j_gene: TRBJ2-2
d_gene: -
CDR3aa: CASSWRGRNTGELFF
CDR3nt: TGTGCCAGCAGCTGGAGGGGGCGGAACACCGGGGAGCTGTTTTTT

v_gene: TRBV12-3/TRBV12-4
abundance: -
j_gene: TRBJ1-5
d_gene: TRBD1
CDR3aa: CASSQSQGAWNQPQHF
CDR3nt: TGTGCCAGCAGTCAATCACAGGGGGCTTGGAATCAGCCCCAGCATTTT

v_gene: TRBV27
abundance: few
j_gene: TRBJ2-5
d_gene: TRBD2
CDR3aa: CASSLAGVGEETQYF
CDR3nt: TGTGCCAGCAGTTTAGCGGGAGTTGGGGAAGAGACCCAGTACTTC

v_gene: TRBV7-6
abundance: -
j_gene: TRBJ2-5
d_gene: -
CDR3aa: CASSPQTGEGETQYF
CDR3nt: TGTGCCAGCAGCCCGCAGACAGGGGAGGGGGAGACCCAGTACTTC

v_gene: TRBV29-1
abundance: -
j_gene: TRBJ2-1
d_gene: -
CDR3aa: CSVEGAPNEQFF
CDR3nt: TGCAGCGTTGAGGGCGCGCCCAATGAGCAGTTCTTC

v_gene: TRBV6-6
abundance: -
j_gene: TRBJ1-1
d_gene: -
CDR3aa: CASSEQGLGAEVFF
CDR3nt: TGTGCCAGCAGTGAGCAAGGATTGGGCGCTGAAGTTTTCTTT

v_gene: TRBV28
abundance: -
j_gene: TRBJ2-7
d_gene: -
CDR3aa: CASSQGLPYEQYF
CDR3nt: TGTGCCAGCAGCCAAGGATTACCTTACGAGCAGTACTTC

v_gene: TRBV3-1
abundance: -
j_gene: TRBJ1-1
d_gene: -
CDR3aa: CASSSGGHTEAFF
CDR3nt: TGTGCCAGCAGCTCCGGAGGGCACACTGAAGCTTTCTTT

v_gene: TRBV14
abundance: -
j_gene: TRBJ1-1
d_gene: TRBD1
CDR3aa: CASSQDKGANTEAFF
CDR3nt: TGTGCCAGCAGCCAAGATAAGGGGGCGAACACTGAAGCTTTCTTT

v_gene: TRBV12-3/TRBV12-4
abundance: few
j_gene: TRBJ2-5
d_gene: -
CDR3aa: CASSLRAMGETQYF
CDR3nt: TGTGCCAGCAGTTTAAGAGCGATGGGTGAGACCCAGTACTTC

v_gene: TRBV25-1
abundance: -
j_gene: TRBJ1-1
d_gene: -
CDR3aa: CASETDGDEAFF
CDR3nt: TGTGCCAGCGAGACCGACGGAGATGAAGCTTTCTTT

v_gene: TRBV19
abundance: -
j_gene: TRBJ2-6
d_gene: -
CDR3aa: CASSDDRSSGANVLTF
CDR3nt: TGTGCCAGTAGCGACGACAGAAGCTCTGGGGCCAACGTCCTGACTTTC

v_gene: TRBV6-5
abundance: -
j_gene: TRBJ1-3
d_gene: -
CDR3aa: CASGRVISGNTIYF
CDR3nt: TGTGCCAGCGGTCGAGTGATCTCTGGAAACACCATATATTTT

v_gene: TRBV27
abundance: -
j_gene: TRBJ1-2
d_gene: -
CDR3aa: CASHGGVSNYGYTF
CDR3nt: TGTGCCAGCCACGGGGGAGTTTCTAACTATGGCTACACCTTC

v_gene: TRBV6-2/TRBV6-3
abundance: -
j_gene: TRBJ2-5
d_gene: -
CDR3aa: CASSVRRETQYF
CDR3nt: TGTGCCAGCAGTGTCCGCAGAGAGACCCAGTACTTC

v_gene: TRBV29-1
abundance: -
j_gene: TRBJ1-1
d_gene: -
CDR3aa: CSVKGGRTDTEAFF
CDR3nt: TGCAGCGTCAAAGGAGGGAGAACAGACACTGAAGCTTTCTTT

v_gene: TRBV28
abundance: few
j_gene: TRBJ1-4
d_gene: TRBD1
CDR3aa: CASSLPQGAGGEKLFF
CDR3nt: TGTGCCAGCAGTCTCCCTCAGGGGGCAGGGGGTGAAAAACTGTTTTTT

v_gene: TRBV12-3/TRBV12-4
abundance: -
j_gene: TRBJ1-2
d_gene: -
CDR3aa: CASSLRPGQLGYTF
CDR3nt: TGTGCCAGCAGTTTAAGACCAGGCCAGTTGGGCTACACCTTC

v_gene: TRBV7-9
abundance: few
j_gene: TRBJ1-5
d_gene: -
CDR3aa: CASSPPPGDSNQPQHF
CDR3nt: TGTGCCAGCAGCCCCCCACCGGGGGATAGCAATCAGCCCCAGCATTTT

v_gene: TRBV7-2
abundance: -
j_gene: TRBJ2-1
d_gene: -
CDR3aa: CASSLRGSNSYNEQFF
CDR3nt: TGTGCCAGCAGCTTACGGGGCTCTAACTCCTACAATGAGCAGTTCTTC

v_gene: TRBV20-1
abundance: -
j_gene: TRBJ1-1
d_gene: -
CDR3aa: CSARLGASNTEAFF
CDR3nt: TGCAGTGCTAGACTAGGGGCCTCGAACACTGAAGCTTTCTTT

v_gene: TRBV18
abundance: -
j_gene: TRBJ1-6
d_gene: -
CDR3aa: CASSPAGRNSPLHF
CDR3nt: TGTGCCAGCTCACCAGCAGGCCGTAATTCACCCCTCCACTTT

v_gene: TRBV25-1
abundance: -
j_gene: TRBJ1-2
d_gene: -
CDR3aa: CASSVNYGYTF
CDR3nt: TGTGCCAGCAGTGTAAACTATGGCTACACCTTC